The 20 T cell receptor beta chains listed next were all sequenced from one sample in a study of Graves' ophthalmopathy and Graves' hyperthyroidism (dated by TCRdb to the late 2010s). Sequencing was performed on an Illumina HiSeq 2000. For repertoire sequencing, TCR beta CDR3 regions were amplified from RNA transcripts. The first round was an RT-PCR using HTBI primers with the Qiagen OneStep RT-PCR kit, and this first round was followed by a second-round multiplex PCR, then size selection and purification. TCRdb redid the processing of the public reads, applying fastp at Q25 and MiXCR, and retained in-frame beta chains. Here each entry gathers all rows of one CDR3 protein and keeps the most common genes and DNA. In all, the sample holds about 58,000 distinct CDR3 sequences, and approximately 45% of those were seen once. The top ten hold approximately 4.8% of the sample. The sample consisted of peripheral blood. The receptors here all came from an adult woman with Graves' ophthalmopathy.

The chain employs TRBV7-2 and TRBJ2-5; tentatively, D is TRBD2 (5 bases). Germline lookup yields CDR1 SGHTA and CDR2 FQGNSA. V was cut by 2 bases and J by 2 bases, with 9 bases left in between. The CDR3 loop spans 14 amino acids. The CDR3 loop reads CASSLSEGQETQYF. CDR3 DNA sequence: TGTGCCAGCAGCTTAAGTGAGGGACAAGAGACCCAGTACTTC.

This clonotype came up many times. V is TRBV11-3 and J is TRBJ1-1; no reliable D call. There are 14 residues in the CDR3. Germline V gene sequence: CDR1 SGHNT, CDR2 YENEEA. Deletions cut 1 base from V and 0 bases from J, with 6 bases between. The CDR3 nucleotides read TGTGCCAGCAGCTTAGGAAAAATGAACACTGAAGCTTTCTTT. Its translation: CASSLGKMNTEAFF.

A single count supports this clonotype. The chain employs TRBV10-3 and TRBJ2-7; 7 positions agree with TRBD1. The CDR3 sequence is 12 residues long. The germline V gene encodes CDR1 ENHRY and CDR2 SYGVKD. V dropped 10 bases and J dropped 1; count of bases not matched to a gene: 4. The CDR3 reads CANGQASYEQYF. CDR3 nucleotide sequence: TGTGCCAACGGACAGGCGTCCTACGAGCAGTACTTC.

This sequence joins TRBV25-1 and TRBJ2-1; D perhaps matches TRBD2 (6 bases). CDR1 is MGHDK and CDR2 is SYGVNS in the germline V gene. V was cut by 5 bases and J by 4 bases, with 30 bases left in between. This CDR3 region has 20 residues. The DNA for the CDR3 is TGTGCCAGCAGTCCCCAATCCCCGTCTAGCGACTTTTCCCTTTACAATGAGCAGTTCTTC. Protein sequence: CASSPQSPSSDFSLYNEQFF. Full variable domain (rest looked up from reference TRBV25-1 and TRBJ2-1): EADIYQTPRYLVIGTGKKITLECSQTMGHDKMYWYQQDPGMELHLIHYSYGVNSTEKGDLSSESTVSRIRTEHFPLTLESARPSHTSQYLCASSPQSPSSDFSLYNEQFFGPGTRLTVL.

This clonotype was counted many times. The chain recombines TRBV3-1 with TRBJ2-7; D call uncertain. The V gene lost 3 bases and the J gene lost 0 bases, with 6 bases spanning the gap. The CDR3 totals 13 residues. Germline values: CDR1 LGHDT, CDR2 YNNKEL (reference sequence). CDR3 loop: CASSHQISYEQYF. The CDR3 bases are TGTGCCAGCAGCCACCAGATCTCCTACGAGCAGTACTTC.

By its share, this clonotype is medium-sized. This chain links TRBV10-3 with TRBJ2-2; 9 bases match TRBD1. Per germline, CDR1 ENHRY and CDR2 SYGVKD. The CDR3 has 15 residues. The junction had 4 bases not matched to a gene; V was cut back by 3 bases and J by 5 bases. The CDR3 spells CAISEGDRETGELFF. The CDR3 region has the DNA TGTGCCATCAGTGAAGGGGACAGGGAGACCGGGGAGCTGTTTTTT.

This clonotype has at least ten counts. J is TRBJ2-3 and V is TRBV20-1; 7 bases line up with TRBD2. CDR3 size: 13 residues. V lost 0 bases and J lost 6; bases outside the gene matches: 3. In germline, CDR1 is DFQATT, CDR2 SNEGSKA (reference sequence). In DNA form, the CDR3 reads TGCAGTGCTAGAGAAGCGGGAAGGGATACGCAGTATTTT. It is translated as CSAREAGRDTQYF.

DNA for the CDR3: TGCAGCGTATATGACAGTTCCACAGATACGCAGTATTTT. Protein product: CSVYDSSTDTQYF. The V call is TRBV29-1, the J call TRBJ2-3; the D gene is possibly TRBD1 (5 bases). The ends were cut back, 6 bases at V and 2 bases at J, with 12 bases in the middle. The CDR3 is 13 amino acids. The V gene's germline CDR1 is SQVTM and CDR2 ANQGSEA.

This clonotype has a count of ten or more. This chain uses TRBV5-4 with TRBJ2-5; TRBD2 is a possible D gene (6 bases). The CDR3 loop spans 16 amino acids. The V end was cut by 4 bases, the J end by 5 bases, with 21 bases between. CDR1 is SGHNT and CDR2 is YYREEE in the germline V gene (reference sequence). CDR3 in amino acids: CASSPGSGEGRETQYF. CDR3 DNA sequence: TGTGCCAGCAGCCCGGGGTCGGGAGAGGGGCGGGAGACCCAGTACTTC.

The V and J genes are TRBV24-1 and TRBJ2-1; 7 nucleotides line up with TRBD2. Trimming removed 5 bases from V and 3 bases from J; junction bases left unmatched: 15. Germline values: CDR1 KGHDR, CDR2 SFDVKD. The CDR3 is 18 residues long. Written as DNA, the CDR3 is TGTGCCACCAGTGCTAGAGATCCTGCGGGAGACGTCTACAATGAGCAGTTCTTC. Amino acids: CATSARDPAGDVYNEQFF.

This clonotype was seen many times. The chain recombines TRBV5-6 with TRBJ1-1; D uncertain. The V gene's germline CDR1 is SGHDT and CDR2 YYEEEE. V gave up 6 bases and J gave up 3 bases, with 18 bases separating them. The CDR3 spans 15 residues. CDR3: CASMEGRGRYTEAFF. CDR3 DNA: TGTGCCAGCATGGAAGGGAGAGGCAGGTACACTGAAGCTTTCTTT.

This chain connects TRBV7-6 to TRBJ2-3; maybe TRBD2 (5 bases). The CDR3 loop spans 15 amino acids. Trimming removed 1 base from V and 0 bases from J, with 8 bases in between. Per the germline V gene, CDR1 is SGHVS and CDR2 is FNYEAQ. CDR3: CASSLVATSTDTQYF. The CDR3, as DNA: TGTGCCAGCAGCTTAGTAGCGACGAGCACAGATACGCAGTATTTT.

J is TRBJ2-7 and V is TRBV29-1, with TRBD2 matching over 11 bases. The trim removed 3 bases at V and 7 bases at J, leaving 5 bases unmatched. CDR1 is SQVTM, CDR2 ANQGSEA, per germline. The CDR3 loop spans 13 amino acids. The CDR3 DNA reads as TGCAGCGTTGATGATCCTAGCGGGAGGGAGCAGTACTTC. It translates to CSVDDPSGREQYF.

This clonotype was found many times. The V and J genes are TRBV7-2 and TRBJ2-1; possible D gene TRBD1, 6 bases. Looked up from germline, CDR1 is SGHTA and CDR2 is FQGNSA. The CDR3 covers 15 residues. The V and J ends lost 2 bases and 7 bases respectively, with 15 bases between them. In DNA, the CDR3 is TGTGCCAGCAGCTTATATGTAGGGGGAGAGAATGAGCAGTTCTTC. Protein: CASSLYVGGENEQFF. The full variable domain, rest sourced from reference TRBV7-2 and TRBJ2-1, is GAGVSQSPSNKVTEKGKDVELRCDPISGHTALYWYRQSLGQGLEFLIYFQGNSAPDKSGLPSDRFSAERTGGSVSTLTIQRTQQEDSAVYLCASSLYVGGENEQFFGPGTRLTVL.

This clonotype was counted ten times or more. The chain employs TRBV27 and TRBJ1-5; D remains unclear. The CDR3 has 14 residues. CDR1 MNHEY and CDR2 SMNVEV come from the germline V gene (reference sequence). The ends were cut back, 3 bases at V and 2 bases at J, with 8 bases in the middle. CDR3 bases: TGTGCCAGCAGTTTCTCCGGTCGCAATCAGCCCCAGCATTTT. Its translation is CASSFSGRNQPQHF.

A note on this clonotype: Being one base from a much bigger clone, this may be a read error. The CDR3 reads CASSIDGGQPQHF. DNA for the CDR3: TGTGCCAGCAGCATTGACGGCGGTCAGCCCCAGCATTTT. V usage is TRBV6-5 and J usage is TRBJ1-5; D is unclear. The germline V gene encodes CDR1 MNHEY and CDR2 SVGAGI. V lost 6 bases to trimming and J lost 6 bases, with 12 bases between them. This CDR3 comprises 13 residues.

V and J are TRBV7-9 and TRBJ2-3; 8 positions match TRBD2. CDR3 length: 17 residues. Germline values: CDR1 SEHNR, CDR2 FQNEAQ (reference sequence). The V gene end was trimmed by 5 bases and the J gene end by 6 bases; junction bases not matched to a gene: 16. CDR3 protein: CASSQKLLAGLSDTQYF. CDR3 nucleotides: TGTGCCAGCAGCCAAAAACTTTTAGCGGGATTAAGTGATACGCAGTATTTT.

This clonotype appeared many times. This rearrangement joins TRBV7-9 to TRBJ2-1; unclear D gene. The CDR3 totals 15 residues. CDR1 is SEHNR, CDR2 FQNEAQ, per germline (reference sequence). Trimming took 2 bases from V and 5 from J, leaving 13 bases between them. Here the CDR3 reads CASSLHQLSNNEQFF. The DNA for the CDR3 is TGTGCCAGCAGCTTACATCAACTTAGTAACAATGAGCAGTTCTTC.

This clonotype was seen at least ten times. The DNA for the CDR3 is TGTGCCAGCAGCTTCGCTCTAGGAGACACCTACAATGAGCAGTTCTTC. Translating it yields CASSFALGDTYNEQFF. This chain joins TRBV7-9 and TRBJ2-1; D unresolved. Trimming took off 3 bases at V and 2 bases at J, with 14 bases between the two ends. The CDR3 has 16 amino acids. Germline V lookup: CDR1 SEHNR, CDR2 FQNEAQ (reference sequence).

With regard to this clonotype: Relative to the germline gene, one junction end is altered; a read error may explain this. The CDR3 protein is CASIGQPYTKASF. The CDR3 DNA sequence: TGTGCCAGTATTGGACAGCCTTACACTAAAGCTTCCTTT. The V and J genes are TRBV19 and TRBJ1-1; weak D call: TRBD1 (6 bases). Germline-derived CDR1 and CDR2 are LNHDA and SQIVND (reference sequence). The length of the CDR3 is 13 residues.